This TCR beta chain was obtained from a study of T-cell memory formation after mild COVID-19. General observations from the study: The study found contracting CD4+ clones mainly in CM and EM and contracting CD8+ clones in EMRA. Unconfirmed was the SARS-CoV-2 specificity of second-wave clones that peaked on day 37. Clones contracting day 15 to 85 were balanced CD4/CD8; later expanders leaned CD4+. Memory from before infection featured some responding clones, which suggests cross-reactive memory joined.

The CDR3 covers 14 residues. Trimming removed 2 bases from V and 3 bases from J; junction bases left unmatched: 4. Germline V gives CDR1 DFQATT, CDR2 SNEGSKA (reference sequence). Concerning this clonotype itself: Its target is not known.

From the 5' RACE reads, TCRdb called clonotypes with MiXCR, one entry per CDR3 protein. The data show 140,000 to 150,000 distinct CDR3 sequences, about 6% seen once. Specimen: PBMCs or a T cell subset sorted from them (not recorded which). The clonotype originates from an adult woman who had mild COVID-19 (a few samples of this study predate the infection). Cell type and time point are not known. The chain has TRBV20-1 and TRBJ2-3, with TRBD1 identical over 8 bases. This CDR3 is CSARRQGATDTQYF. CDR3 DNA sequence: TGCAGTGCTAGAAGGCAGGGGGCAACAGATACGCAGTATTTT.